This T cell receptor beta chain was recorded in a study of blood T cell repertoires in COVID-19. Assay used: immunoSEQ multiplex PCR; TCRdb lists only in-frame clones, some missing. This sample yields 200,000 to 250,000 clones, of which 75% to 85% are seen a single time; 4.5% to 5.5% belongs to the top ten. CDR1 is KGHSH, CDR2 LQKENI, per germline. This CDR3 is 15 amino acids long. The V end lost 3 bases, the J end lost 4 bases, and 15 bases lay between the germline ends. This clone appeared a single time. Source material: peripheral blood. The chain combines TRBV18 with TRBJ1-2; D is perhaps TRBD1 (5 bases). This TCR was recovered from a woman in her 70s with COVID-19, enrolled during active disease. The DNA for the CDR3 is TGTGCCAGCTCACCTGAAGGGGTTAGGGGCTATGGCTACACCTTC. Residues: CASSPEGVRGYGYTF.